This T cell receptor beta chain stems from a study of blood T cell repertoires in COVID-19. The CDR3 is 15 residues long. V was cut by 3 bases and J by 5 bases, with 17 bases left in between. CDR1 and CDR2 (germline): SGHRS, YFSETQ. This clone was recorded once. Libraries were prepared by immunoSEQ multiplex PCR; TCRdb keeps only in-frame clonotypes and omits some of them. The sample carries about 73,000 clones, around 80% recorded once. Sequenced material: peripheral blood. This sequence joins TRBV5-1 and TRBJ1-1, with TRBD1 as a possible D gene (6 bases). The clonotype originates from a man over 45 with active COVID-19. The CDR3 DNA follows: TGCGCCAGCAGCTCAGGGACCGGGACAAGGACTGAAGCTTTCTTT. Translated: CASSSGTGTRTEAFF.